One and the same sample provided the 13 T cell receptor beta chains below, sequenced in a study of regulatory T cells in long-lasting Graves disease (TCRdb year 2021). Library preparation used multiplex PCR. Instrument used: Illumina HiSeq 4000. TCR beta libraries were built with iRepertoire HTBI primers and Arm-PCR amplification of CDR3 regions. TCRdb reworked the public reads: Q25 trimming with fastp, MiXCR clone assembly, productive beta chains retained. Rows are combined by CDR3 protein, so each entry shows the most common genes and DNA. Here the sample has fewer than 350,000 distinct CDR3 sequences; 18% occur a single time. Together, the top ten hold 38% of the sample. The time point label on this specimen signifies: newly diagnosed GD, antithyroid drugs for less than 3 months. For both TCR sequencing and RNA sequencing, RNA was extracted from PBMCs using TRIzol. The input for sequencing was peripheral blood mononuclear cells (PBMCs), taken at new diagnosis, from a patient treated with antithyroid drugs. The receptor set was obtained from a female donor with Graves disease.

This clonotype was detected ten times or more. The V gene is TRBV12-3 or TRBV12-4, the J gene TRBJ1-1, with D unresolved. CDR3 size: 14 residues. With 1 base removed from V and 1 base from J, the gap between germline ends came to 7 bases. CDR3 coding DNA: TGTGCCAGCAGTTTAGGACGGAAGAACACTGAAGCTTTCTTT. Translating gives CASSLGRKNTEAFF.

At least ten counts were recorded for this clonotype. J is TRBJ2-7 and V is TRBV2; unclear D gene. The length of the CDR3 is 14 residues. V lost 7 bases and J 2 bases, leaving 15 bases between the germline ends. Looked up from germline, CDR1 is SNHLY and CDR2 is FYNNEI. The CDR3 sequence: CASNEIPQTYEQYF. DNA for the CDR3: TGTGCCAGCAATGAGATACCACAAACCTACGAGCAGTACTTC.

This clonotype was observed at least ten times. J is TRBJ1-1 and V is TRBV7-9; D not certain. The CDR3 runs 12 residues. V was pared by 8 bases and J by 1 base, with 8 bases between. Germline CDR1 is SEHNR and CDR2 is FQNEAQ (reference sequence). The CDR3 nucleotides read TGTGCCAGCCTGCAGGAGAACACTGAAGCTTTCTTT. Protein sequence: CASLQENTEAFF.

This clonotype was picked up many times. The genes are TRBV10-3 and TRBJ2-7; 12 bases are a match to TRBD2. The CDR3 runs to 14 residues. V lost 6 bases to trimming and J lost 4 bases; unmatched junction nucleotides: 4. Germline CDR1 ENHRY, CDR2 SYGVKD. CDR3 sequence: CAISRLAGDYEQYF. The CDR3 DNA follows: TGTGCCATCAGCCGACTAGCGGGAGATTACGAGCAGTACTTC.

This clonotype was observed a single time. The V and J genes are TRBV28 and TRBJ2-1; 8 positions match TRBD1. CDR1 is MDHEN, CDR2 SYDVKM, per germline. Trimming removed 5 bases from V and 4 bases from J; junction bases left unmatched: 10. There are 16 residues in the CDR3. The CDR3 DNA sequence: TGTGCCAGCAGTGCCCGTTCGGGACAGGTGTACAATGAGCAGTTCTTC. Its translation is CASSARSGQVYNEQFF.

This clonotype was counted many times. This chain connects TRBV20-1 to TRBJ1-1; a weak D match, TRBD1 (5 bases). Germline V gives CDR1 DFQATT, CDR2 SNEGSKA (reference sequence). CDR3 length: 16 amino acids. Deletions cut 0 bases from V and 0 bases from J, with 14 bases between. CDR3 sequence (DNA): TGCAGTGCTAGAGATCCGTTTGGGGGGATGAACACTGAAGCTTTCTTT. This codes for CSARDPFGGMNTEAFF.

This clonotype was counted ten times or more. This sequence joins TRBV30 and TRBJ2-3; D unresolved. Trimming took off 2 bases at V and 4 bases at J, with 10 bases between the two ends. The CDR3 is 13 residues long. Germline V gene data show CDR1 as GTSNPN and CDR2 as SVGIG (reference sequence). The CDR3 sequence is CAWSLKGADTQYF. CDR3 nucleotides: TGTGCCTGGAGTCTTAAGGGTGCAGATACGCAGTATTTT.

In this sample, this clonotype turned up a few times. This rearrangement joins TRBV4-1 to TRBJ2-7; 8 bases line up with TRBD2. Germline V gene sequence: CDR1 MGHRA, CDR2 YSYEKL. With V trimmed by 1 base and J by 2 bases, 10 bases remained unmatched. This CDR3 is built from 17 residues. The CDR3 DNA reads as TGCGCCAGCAGCCAAGCCGTTCCGGGACTAGTAACCTACGAGCAGTACTTC. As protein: CASSQAVPGLVTYEQYF.

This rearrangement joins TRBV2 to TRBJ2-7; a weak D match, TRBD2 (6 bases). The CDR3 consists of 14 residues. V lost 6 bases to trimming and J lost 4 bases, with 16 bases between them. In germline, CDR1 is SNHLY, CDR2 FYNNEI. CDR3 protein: CASRPGPGGYEQYF. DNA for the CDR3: TGTGCCAGCAGGCCGGGACCCGGAGGGTACGAGCAGTACTTC.

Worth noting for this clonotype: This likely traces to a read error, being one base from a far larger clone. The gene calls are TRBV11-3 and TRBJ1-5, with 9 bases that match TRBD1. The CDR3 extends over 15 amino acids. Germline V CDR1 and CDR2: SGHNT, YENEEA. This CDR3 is CAGSQGQGSNQPQHF. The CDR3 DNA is TGTGCCGGCAGCCAAGGACAGGGGAGCAATCAGCCCCAGCATTTT.

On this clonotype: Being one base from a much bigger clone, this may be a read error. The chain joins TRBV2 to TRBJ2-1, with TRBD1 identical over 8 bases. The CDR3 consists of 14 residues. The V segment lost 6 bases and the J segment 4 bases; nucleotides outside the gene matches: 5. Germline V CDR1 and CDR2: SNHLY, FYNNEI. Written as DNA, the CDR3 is TGTGCCAGCAGACCGGGACAGGTGTACAATGAGCAGTTCTTC. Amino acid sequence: CASRPGQVYNEQFF.

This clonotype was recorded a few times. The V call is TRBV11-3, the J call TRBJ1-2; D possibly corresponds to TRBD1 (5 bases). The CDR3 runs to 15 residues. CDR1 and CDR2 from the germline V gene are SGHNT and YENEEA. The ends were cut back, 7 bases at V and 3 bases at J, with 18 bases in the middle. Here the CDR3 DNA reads TGTGCCAGCATAAGACCGGGGCCCAAGGACTATGGCTACACCTTC. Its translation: CASIRPGPKDYGYTF.

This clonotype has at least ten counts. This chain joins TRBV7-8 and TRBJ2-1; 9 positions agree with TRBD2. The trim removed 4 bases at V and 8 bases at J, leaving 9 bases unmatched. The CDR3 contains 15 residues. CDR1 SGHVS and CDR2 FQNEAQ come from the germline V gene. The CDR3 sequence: CASSSWGGRADEQFF. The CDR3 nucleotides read TGTGCCAGCAGCTCCTGGGGCGGGAGGGCCGATGAGCAGTTCTTC.